Presented here are 23 T cell receptor beta chains from one specimen sequenced in a study of blood T cells in healthy people across ages. Through a sample-barcoded 5' primer and a J-beta primer mix, a second PCR was run for about 7 to 12 cycles. MiXCR, run by TCRdb on the 5' RACE reads, gives a single entry per CDR3 protein. The sample consists of 1.8 million or so distinct CDR3 sequences, about 39% of them appearing once. Sequenced sample: blood. These receptors came from a human donor in good health.

This clonotype showed up just a few times. This rearrangement joins TRBV29-1 to TRBJ2-5; unclear D gene. Germline V gene sequence: CDR1 SQVTM, CDR2 ANQGSEA. V lost 4 bases and J 4 bases, leaving 16 bases between the germline ends. CDR3 length: 14 amino acids. As DNA, the CDR3 is TGCAGCGTTGGCCCAAGGCTTCTTGGAGAGACCCAGTACTTC. Translated: CSVGPRLLGETQYF.

The chain has TRBV7-9 and TRBJ2-7; D possibly corresponds to TRBD1 (6 bases). CDR3 length: 13 amino acids. V was trimmed by 5 bases and J by 4 bases, leaving 12 bases between them. CDR1 is SEHNR, CDR2 FQNEAQ, per germline (reference sequence). The CDR3 sequence is CASSPKGVYEQYF. CDR3 coding DNA: TGTGCCAGCAGCCCTAAGGGGGTATACGAGCAGTACTTC.

This clonotype was observed a few times. A junction boundary mismatches the germline segment, possibly from a read error. CDR3 sequence: CGVDYSGVGETQYF. CDR3 bases: TGCGGCGTTGATTATAGCGGGGTGGGGGAGACCCAGTACTTC. This chain connects TRBV29-1 to TRBJ2-4; TRBD2 matches 8 bases. Matching the DNA end better, TRBJ2-5 makes the J call doubtful. The CDR3 consists of 14 residues. Germline lookup yields CDR1 SQVTM and CDR2 ANQGSEA.

This clonotype showed up many times. V usage is TRBV12-3 or TRBV12-4 and J usage is TRBJ2-7; D not resolved. The CDR3 covers 14 residues. The V end was cut by 2 bases, the J end by 1 base, with 9 bases between. The CDR3 coding sequence is TGTGCCAGCAGTTTATCGGGTCGGTCCTACGAGCAGTACTTC. Amino acid sequence: CASSLSGRSYEQYF.

The chain uses TRBV28 and TRBJ2-7, with 8 nucleotides matching TRBD1. V shed 5 bases and J 2 bases; nucleotides not matched to a gene: 8. Germline V lookup: CDR1 MDHEN, CDR2 SYDVKM. This CDR3 has 15 amino acids. DNA of the CDR3: TGTGCCAGCAGTGGACAGGGTGGCTTGGCCTACGAGCAGTACTTC. Translating gives CASSGQGGLAYEQYF.

This clonotype was seen more than once but under ten times. V gene TRBV20-1 combines with J gene TRBJ2-1; 7 nucleotides match TRBD2. Per germline, CDR1 DFQATT and CDR2 SNEGSKA (reference sequence). The CDR3 runs 13 residues. The J segment lost 9 bases and the V segment lost 4 bases, leaving 9 bases of the junction unmatched. The DNA of the CDR3 is TGCAGTGCTACCTCCGATTGGGGGGGTGAGCAGTTCTTC. Its protein product is CSATSDWGGEQFF.

The chain employs TRBV25-1 and TRBJ2-1, with 7 nucleotides matching TRBD2. Germline trimming cut 0 bases from V and 2 bases from J; bases unmatched to any gene: 4. The CDR3 runs 16 residues. Germline V gene lookup returns CDR1 MGHDK and CDR2 SYGVNS. CDR3 coding DNA: TGTGCCAGCAGTGAATACTATGGGGGGGCCTACAATGAGCAGTTCTTC. Translation: CASSEYYGGAYNEQFF.

This clonotype appeared a few times. The rearrangement joins TRBV7-9 to TRBJ1-2, with D unresolved. V was clipped by 0 bases and J by 4 bases, with 12 bases between them. Germline CDR1 reads SEHNR; CDR2 reads FQNEAQ (reference sequence). The CDR3 contains 15 residues. The CDR3 region is CASSLADGKVYGYTF. Written as DNA, the CDR3 is TGTGCCAGCAGCTTAGCGGATGGGAAGGTCTATGGCTACACCTTC. Variable domain in full (rest from reference TRBV7-9 and TRBJ1-2): DTGVSQNPRHKITKRGQNVTFRCDPISEHNRLYWYRQTLGQGPEFLTYFQNEAQLEKSRLLSDRFSAERPKGSFSTLEIQRTEQGDSAMYLCASSLADGKVYGYTFGSGTRLTVV.

The chain employs TRBV20-1 and TRBJ2-7; perhaps TRBD2 as D (5 bases). CDR3 length: 13 residues. In germline, CDR1 is DFQATT, CDR2 SNEGSKA (reference sequence). Trimming stripped 6 bases from V and 2 bases from J, with 14 bases between. This chain's CDR3 is CSASGSWAYEQYF. CDR3 nucleotide sequence: TGCAGTGCGTCGGGGAGCTGGGCCTACGAGCAGTACTTC.

Points on this clonotype: The junction departs from the called germline gene at one end, perhaps through a read error. The chain is built from TRBV30 and TRBJ1-5; D gene unclear. The CDR3 is 16 residues long. Germline CDR1 and CDR2: GTSNPN and SVGIG (reference sequence). Here the CDR3 reads CAWSVLGVNSNQPQHF. The CDR3 coding sequence is TGCGCCTGGAGTGTACTAGGAGTTAATAGCAATCAGCCCCAGCATTTT.

This clonotype was detected only a few times. V usage is TRBV6-4 and J usage is TRBJ2-3; weak D call: TRBD2 (7 bases). Germline loops: CDR1 MRHNA, CDR2 SNTAGT. The CDR3 runs 16 residues. V lost 6 bases to trimming and J lost 4 bases, with 20 bases between them. CDR3 residues: CASSKLAEGGADTQYF. Here the CDR3 DNA reads TGTGCCAGCAGCAAGCTAGCGGAGGGGGGCGCAGATACGCAGTATTTT.

This chain joins TRBV3-1 and TRBJ1-2; 8 nucleotides line up with TRBD1. The CDR3 covers 15 residues. V was pared by 2 bases and J by 8 bases, with 10 bases of the junction left unmatched. Germline V gives CDR1 LGHDT, CDR2 YNNKEL (reference sequence). In DNA, the CDR3 is TGTGCCAGCAGCCAACCCGGACAGGGCCTTCCGGGCTACACCTTC. The encoded protein is CASSQPGQGLPGYTF.

V is TRBV11-2 and J is TRBJ2-1; D unclear. Germline V gives CDR1 SGHAT, CDR2 FQNNGV. The CDR3 is made up of 13 amino acids. V lost 4 bases, J lost 9 bases, and 13 bases lay in between. CDR3 protein: CASSSPGWREQFF. The CDR3 DNA sequence: TGTGCCAGCAGCTCGCCCGGGTGGCGTGAGCAGTTCTTC.

J is TRBJ1-1 and V is TRBV6-5; D remains unclear. The CDR3 has 14 residues. Germline assignment: CDR1 MNHEY and CDR2 SVGAGI. V was cut by 6 bases and J by 0 bases, with 11 bases left in between. CDR3 sequence: CASRLQNMNTEAFF. The DNA for the CDR3 is TGTGCCAGCAGATTGCAGAACATGAACACTGAAGCTTTCTTT.

This clonotype has only a few counts. The J gene is TRBJ1-2, the V gene TRBV28; D is ambiguous. Looked up from germline, CDR1 is MDHEN and CDR2 is SYDVKM. CDR3 size: 13 residues. Trimming removed 4 bases from V and 8 bases from J, with 14 bases in between. Written as DNA, the CDR3 is TGTGCCAGCAGTTCCGGAGGCGCAAAGGGCTACACCTTC. Its protein product is CASSSGGAKGYTF.

DNA of the CDR3: TGTGCCAGCACCCAGATACGCGGGGGGGAAGAGACCCAGTACTTC. This codes for CASTQIRGGEETQYF. V is TRBV2 and J is TRBJ2-5, with 9 bases identical to TRBD2. CDR3 length: 15 residues. J gave up 3 bases and V 7 bases, and 9 bases lay outside the gene matches. Germline CDR1 reads SNHLY; CDR2 reads FYNNEI.

The chain recombines TRBV5-1 with TRBJ1-1; TRBD1 agrees at 9 bases. With 4 bases clipped from V and 3 bases from J, the junction kept 7 bases outside the gene matches. The germline CDR1 and CDR2 sequences are SGHRS and YFSETQ. The CDR3 spans 15 residues. The CDR3 protein is CASSSSGQGYTEAFF. CDR3 nucleotides: TGCGCCAGCAGCAGCTCGGGACAGGGTTACACTGAAGCTTTCTTT. Supplemented by reference TRBV5-1 and TRBJ1-1, the full variable domain reads KAGVTQTPRYLIKTRGQQVTLSCSPISGHRSVSWYQQTPGQGLQFLFEYFSETQRNKGNFPGRFSGRQFSNSRSEMNVSTLELGDSALYLCASSSSGQGYTEAFFGQGTRLTVV.

The chain carries TRBV2 and TRBJ1-2; D may be TRBD1 (5 bases). The length of the CDR3 is 14 residues. Germline V gene lookup returns CDR1 SNHLY and CDR2 FYNNEI. V shed 3 bases and J shed 8 bases, with 16 bases lying between them. CDR3 amino acids: CASSDWGLRQGYTF. DNA for the CDR3: TGTGCCAGCAGTGATTGGGGATTAAGACAGGGCTACACCTTC.

This rearrangement joins TRBV3-1 to TRBJ1-2, with D uncertain. V was trimmed by 4 bases and J by 4 bases, leaving 19 bases between them. This CDR3 contains 16 residues. CDR1 and CDR2 from the germline V gene are LGHDT and YNNKEL (reference sequence). The CDR3, as DNA: TGTGCCAGCAGCCTCCTAGCGGGAGAAGGGTCCTATGGCTACACCTTC. Amino acids: CASSLLAGEGSYGYTF.

The table lists this clonotype with a few counts. The chain links TRBV3-1 to TRBJ2-4; D is perhaps TRBD2 (6 bases). Germline V lookup: CDR1 LGHDT, CDR2 YNNKEL (reference sequence). This CDR3 has 15 amino acids. V shed 2 bases and J shed 1 base, with 9 bases lying between them. The CDR3 region is CASSQRTMAKNIQYF. CDR3 DNA sequence: TGTGCCAGCAGCCAAAGGACTATGGCCAAAAACATTCAGTACTTC. Full variable domain (missing parts from reference TRBV3-1 and TRBJ2-4): DTAVSQTPKYLVTQMGNDKSIKCEQNLGHDTMYWYKQDSKKFLKIMFSYNNKELIINETVPNRFSPKSPDKAHLNLHINSLELGDSAVYFCASSQRTMAKNIQYFGAGTRLSVL.

This clonotype was observed a handful of times. The rearrangement joins TRBV29-1 to TRBJ2-5, with D possibly TRBD2 on 6 matching bases. The V end was cut by 6 bases, the J end by 11 bases, with 13 bases between. The CDR3 sequence is 10 residues long. Germline assignment: CDR1 SQVTM and CDR2 ANQGSEA. The CDR3 nucleotides are TGCAGCGTCAGGGAAGGAGGGCAGTACTTC. It specifies CSVREGGQYF. Combining the CDR3 with reference TRBV29-1 and TRBJ2-5 gives the whole variable domain SAVISQKPSRDICQRGTSLTIQCQVDSQVTMMFWYRQQPGQSLTLIATANQGSEATYESGFVIDKFPISRPNLTFSTLTVSNMSPEDSSIYLCSVREGGQYFGPGTRLLVL.

The V gene is TRBV4-1, the J gene TRBJ2-7, with 11 positions matching TRBD2. The CDR3 has 17 amino acids. Per the germline V gene, CDR1 is MGHRA and CDR2 is YSYEKL. V gave up 4 bases and J gave up 10 bases; unmatched junction bases: 18. The CDR3 region is CASSLEAGLAVPETQYF. The CDR3 nucleotides read TGCGCCAGCAGCCTAGAGGCGGGACTAGCGGTTCCAGAAACCCAGTACTTC.

This clonotype was detected once. The gene calls are TRBV20-1 and TRBJ1-5; D remains unclear. Germline V gives CDR1 DFQATT, CDR2 SNEGSKA (reference sequence). This CDR3 has 13 residues. V was clipped by 7 bases and J by 7 bases, with 17 bases between them. The CDR3 reads CSVRREEWQPQHF. CDR3 coding DNA: TGCAGTGTCAGGAGGGAGGAGTGGCAGCCCCAGCATTTT.